This T cell receptor beta chain was identified in a study of T-cell memory formation after mild COVID-19. Study context: Among the donors, TCR clusters were largely specific to each donor.

Germline CDR1 is MNHEY and CDR2 is SMNVEV (reference sequence). The CDR3 contains 13 residues. The trim removed 4 bases at V and 9 bases at J, leaving 8 bases unmatched. Regarding this clonotype: Antigen unknown.

MiXCR, run by TCRdb on the 5' RACE reads, gives a single entry per CDR3 protein. Of just over 400,000 distinct CDR3 sequences in the sample, more than 20% are singletons; the top ten hold around 14%. Study-level findings and limits: There was no confirmation that second-wave clones peaking on day 37 were SARS-CoV-2 specific.

Sequencing was carried out using PBMCs or a T cell subset sorted from them (not recorded which). This clonotype was sampled from an adult woman who had mild COVID-19 (a few samples of this study predate the infection). Cell type and time point are not known. The V call is TRBV27, the J call TRBJ2-5; 7 bases map to TRBD1. This CDR3 reads CASSSTGPVAQYF. The CDR3 nucleotides are TGTGCCAGCAGTTCGACAGGGCCGGTGGCCCAGTACTTC.